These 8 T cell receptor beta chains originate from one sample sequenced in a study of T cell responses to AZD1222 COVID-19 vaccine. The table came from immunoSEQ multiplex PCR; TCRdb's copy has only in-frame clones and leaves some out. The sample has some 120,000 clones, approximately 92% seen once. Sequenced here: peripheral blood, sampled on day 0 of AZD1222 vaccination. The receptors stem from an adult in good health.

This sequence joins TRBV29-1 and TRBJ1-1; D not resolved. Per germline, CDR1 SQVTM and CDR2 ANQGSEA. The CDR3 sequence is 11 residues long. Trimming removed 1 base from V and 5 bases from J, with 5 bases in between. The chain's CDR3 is CSVEGGTEAFF. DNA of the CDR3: TGCAGCGTTGAAGGGGGAACTGAAGCTTTCTTT.

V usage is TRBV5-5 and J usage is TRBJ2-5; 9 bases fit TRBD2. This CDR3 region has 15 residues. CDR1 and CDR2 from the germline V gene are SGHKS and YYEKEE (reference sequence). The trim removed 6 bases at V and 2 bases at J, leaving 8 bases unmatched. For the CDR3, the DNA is TGTGCCAGCACCCTTAACAGCGGGAGGCAAGAGACCCAGTACTTC. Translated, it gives CASTLNSGRQETQYF.

The CDR3 sequence is CASSLVFRGAPEAFF. The CDR3 DNA reads TGCGCCAGCAGCTTGGTTTTTCGAGGAGCCCCTGAAGCTTTCTTT. This chain links TRBV5-1 with TRBJ1-1; D unclear. The germline V gene has CDR1 SGHRS and CDR2 YFSETQ. The CDR3 sequence is 15 residues long. The V end was cut by 0 bases, the J end by 6 bases, with 15 bases between.

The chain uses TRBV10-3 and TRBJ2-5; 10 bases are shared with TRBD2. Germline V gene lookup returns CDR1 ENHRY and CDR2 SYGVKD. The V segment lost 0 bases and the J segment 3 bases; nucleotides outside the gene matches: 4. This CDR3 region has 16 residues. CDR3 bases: TGTGCCATCAGTGAGTCTGGTACTAGCGGGAAAGAGACCCAGTACTTC. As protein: CAISESGTSGKETQYF.

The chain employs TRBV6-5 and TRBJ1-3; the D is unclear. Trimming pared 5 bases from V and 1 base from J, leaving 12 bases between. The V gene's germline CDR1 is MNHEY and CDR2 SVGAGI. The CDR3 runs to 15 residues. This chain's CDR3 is CASSPLSGSGNTIYF. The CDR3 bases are TGTGCCAGCAGTCCCCTGTCGGGTTCTGGAAACACCATATATTTT.

CDR3 sequence (DNA): TGTGCCAGCAGCTGGGCTAGCGGGAGAGGCGGGGCCTACGAGCAGTACTTC. Protein sequence: CASSWASGRGGAYEQYF. The chain recombines TRBV7-8 with TRBJ2-7; 10 bases align to TRBD2. Germline values: CDR1 SGHVS, CDR2 FQNEAQ. The CDR3 totals 17 residues. The V segment lost 4 bases and the J segment 2 bases; nucleotides outside the gene matches: 11.

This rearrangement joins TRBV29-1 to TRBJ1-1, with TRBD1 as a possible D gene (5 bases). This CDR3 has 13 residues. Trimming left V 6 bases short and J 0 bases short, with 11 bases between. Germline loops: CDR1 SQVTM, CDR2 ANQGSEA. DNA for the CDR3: TGCAGCGTGAGAGGGGTTCTGAACACTGAAGCTTTCTTT. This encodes CSVRGVLNTEAFF.

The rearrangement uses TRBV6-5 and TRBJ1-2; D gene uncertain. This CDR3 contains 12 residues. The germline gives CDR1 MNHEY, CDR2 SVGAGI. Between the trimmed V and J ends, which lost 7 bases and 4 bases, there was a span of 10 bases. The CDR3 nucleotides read TGTGCCAGCACCCAGGATACCTATGGCTACACCTTC. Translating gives CASTQDTYGYTF.